The 27 T cell receptor beta chains below come from one sample, sequenced in a study of T cell responses to AZD1222 COVID-19 vaccine. This table comes from immunoSEQ multiplex PCR, and its TCRdb copy is limited to in-frame clones, with some not included. The sample includes around 78,000 clones, roughly 87% of them seen just once. The source material was peripheral blood, sampled on day 0 of AZD1222 vaccination. These receptors originate from an adult in good health.

This clone was seen a single time. The chain joins TRBV6-4 to TRBJ2-1, with TRBD2 matching 10 bases. CDR3 length equals 14 residues. The germline gives CDR1 MRHNA, CDR2 SNTAGT. The trim removed 5 bases at V and 8 bases at J, leaving 6 bases unmatched. The CDR3 sequence: CASSPSGGGDEQFF. CDR3 sequence (DNA): TGTGCCAGCAGTCCGAGCGGGGGGGGCGATGAGCAGTTCTTC.

The gene calls are TRBV7-9 and TRBJ2-1; D possibly corresponds to TRBD2 (5 bases). Germline CDR1 SEHNR, CDR2 FQNEAQ (reference sequence). Trimming pared 5 bases from V and 7 bases from J, leaving 9 bases between. This CDR3 has 12 amino acids. CDR3 residues: CASSPLANEQFF. The CDR3 coding sequence is TGTGCCAGCAGCCCTTTAGCGAATGAGCAGTTCTTC.

The chain combines TRBV14 with TRBJ2-2; 14 bases are shared with TRBD2. Looked up from germline, CDR1 is SGHDN and CDR2 is FVKESK. Trimming removed 4 bases from V and 6 bases from J; junction bases left unmatched: 4. The CDR3 extends over 16 amino acids. The chain's CDR3 is CASSPGLAGGAGELFF. The CDR3 DNA follows: TGTGCCAGCAGCCCCGGACTAGCGGGAGGAGCCGGGGAGCTGTTTTTT.

This clone came up a few times. V and J are TRBV7-2 and TRBJ1-1, with D perhaps TRBD1 (5 bases). This CDR3 region has 15 residues. The germline V gene encodes CDR1 SGHTA and CDR2 FQGNSA. V lost 2 bases, J lost 5 bases, and 15 bases lay in between. The CDR3 spells CASSLWVGTRTEAFF. In nucleotides, the CDR3 is TGTGCCAGCAGCTTATGGGTCGGGACTCGGACTGAAGCTTTCTTT.

The chain carries TRBV6-2 or TRBV6-3 and TRBJ1-5; D is ambiguous. This CDR3 region has 16 residues. The germline gives CDR1 MNHEY, CDR2 SVGEGT. Trimming took 5 bases from V and 2 from J, leaving 16 bases between them. The DNA of the CDR3 is TGTGCCAGCAGTCTTCGCGGGAGGAATGGCAATCAGCCCCAGCATTTT. Amino acids: CASSLRGRNGNQPQHF.

The CDR3 here is CAAVIYEQYF. DNA for the CDR3: TGTGCGGCGGTGATTTACGAGCAGTACTTC. The chain is built from TRBV6-4 and TRBJ2-7; D is ambiguous. The CDR3 loop spans 10 amino acids. Germline CDR1 and CDR2: MRHNA and SNTAGT.

The chain employs TRBV7-6 and TRBJ2-7; D assignment may be TRBD1 or TRBD2 (7 bases each). The germline gives CDR1 SGHVS, CDR2 FNYEAQ. The V end lost 4 bases, the J end lost 13 bases, and 23 bases lay between the germline ends. The CDR3 runs to 14 residues. CDR3 in amino acids: CASSSGGTVPSIYF. The DNA for the CDR3 is TGTGCCAGCAGCTCCGGGGGGACAGTCCCTTCTATTTACTTC.

This chain links TRBV4-1 with TRBJ1-6, with D unclear. CDR3 size: 17 residues. Trimming pared 0 bases from V and 9 bases from J, leaving 18 bases between. Germline V lookup: CDR1 MGHRA, CDR2 YSYEKL. The CDR3 spells CASSQDGSWRKGSPLHF. CDR3 DNA: TGCGCCAGCAGCCAAGATGGGTCCTGGAGAAAGGGTTCACCCCTCCACTTT.

This clone has just one count. The rearrangement joins TRBV30 to TRBJ2-1; D call uncertain. Trimming cost V 3 bases and J 8 bases, with 11 bases left between them. Germline V gene sequence: CDR1 GTSNPN, CDR2 SVGIG (reference sequence). This CDR3 spans 12 amino acids. The CDR3 is CAWRTGRDEQFF. The CDR3 DNA is TGTGCCTGGAGAACTGGCCGGGATGAGCAGTTCTTC.

The rearrangement uses TRBV5-1 and TRBJ2-7; D is unclear. The germline V gene has CDR1 SGHRS and CDR2 YFSETQ. The CDR3 is made up of 15 amino acids. The V and J ends lost 0 bases and 2 bases respectively, with 12 bases between them. The CDR3 DNA reads as TGCGCCAGCAGCTTGGGCTCGGGCGTAGCCTACGAGCAGTACTTC. Encoded protein: CASSLGSGVAYEQYF.

The V and J genes are TRBV7-6 and TRBJ2-6; no clear D. The CDR3 covers 16 residues. Germline CDR1 is SGHVS and CDR2 is FNYEAQ. V dropped 0 bases and J dropped 0 bases, with 6 bases sitting between them. The DNA of the CDR3 is TGTGCCAGCAGCTTAGCTGGAACCTCTGGGGCCAACGTCCTGACTTTC. Translating gives CASSLAGTSGANVLTF.

In this sample, this clone turned up once. V gene TRBV6-5 combines with J gene TRBJ1-5; D is undetermined. The germline V and J ends were trimmed by 5 bases and 1 base, with 6 bases remaining between them. Germline values: CDR1 MNHEY, CDR2 SVGAGI. The CDR3 length is 13 residues. As DNA, the CDR3 is TGTGCCAGCAGTACACAAAGCAATCAGCCCCAGCATTTT. Protein product: CASSTQSNQPQHF.

The CDR3: CASSAVERPTGNTIYF. The CDR3 DNA sequence: TGCGCCAGCAGTGCCGTGGAGCGCCCTACTGGAAACACCATATATTTT. This chain joins TRBV10-2 and TRBJ1-3; no definite D call. Germline loops: CDR1 WSHSY, CDR2 SAAADI. CDR3 size: 16 residues. The V end lost 4 bases, the J end lost 2 bases, and 15 bases lay between the germline ends.

This clone showed up just once. This chain connects TRBV5-1 to TRBJ2-2, with TRBD2 identical over 9 bases. The CDR3 consists of 16 residues. V shed 3 bases and J 5 bases; nucleotides not matched to a gene: 8. Germline CDR1 reads SGHRS; CDR2 reads YFSETQ. The CDR3 region is CASSSGGGRVTGELFF. The CDR3 bases are TGCGCCAGCAGCTCCGGAGGCGGGAGGGTAACCGGGGAGCTGTTTTTT.

The J gene is TRBJ2-7, the V gene TRBV28; TRBD1 agrees at 9 bases. Trimming removed 4 bases from V and 5 bases from J; junction bases left unmatched: 9. This CDR3 is 15 amino acids long. Germline V gene lookup returns CDR1 MDHEN and CDR2 SYDVKM. CDR3 sequence reads: CASSWAHRGPHEQYF. CDR3 DNA: TGTGCCAGCAGTTGGGCTCACAGGGGGCCCCACGAGCAGTACTTC.

The V gene is TRBV7-3, the J gene TRBJ1-1; the D is unclear. The CDR3 runs to 13 residues. Germline-derived CDR1 and CDR2 are SGHTA and FQGTGA. V gave up 2 bases and J gave up 0 bases, with 4 bases separating them. The CDR3 coding sequence is TGTGCCAGCAGCTTATCCATGAACACTGAAGCTTTCTTT. Translated: CASSLSMNTEAFF.

The J gene is TRBJ1-1, the V gene TRBV19; maybe TRBD1 (5 bases). The germline V gene encodes CDR1 LNHDA and CDR2 SQIVND (reference sequence). V was pared by 8 bases and J by 0 bases, with 7 bases between. The CDR3 is 12 amino acids. CDR3 protein: CASGRVNTEAFF. The CDR3 nucleotides are TGTGCCAGTGGCAGGGTGAACACTGAAGCTTTCTTT. The full variable domain, completed using reference TRBV19 and TRBJ1-1, is DGGITQSPKYLFRKEGQNVTLSCEQNLNHDAMYWYRQDPGQGLRLIYYSQIVNDFQKGDIAEGYSVSREKKESFPLTVTSAQKNPTAFYLCASGRVNTEAFFGQGTRLTVV.

This chain connects TRBV19 to TRBJ1-5; D is perhaps TRBD1 (6 bases). CDR1 is LNHDA, CDR2 SQIVND, per germline (reference sequence). The CDR3 covers 15 residues. V lost 5 bases and J 0 bases, leaving 11 bases between the germline ends. CDR3 bases: TGTGCCAGTAGTGGGGGGGCGAATAGCAATCAGCCCCAGCATTTT. It yields the protein CASSGGANSNQPQHF. Complete variable domain (other parts from reference TRBV19 and TRBJ1-5): DGGITQSPKYLFRKEGQNVTLSCEQNLNHDAMYWYRQDPGQGLRLIYYSQIVNDFQKGDIAEGYSVSREKKESFPLTVTSAQKNPTAFYLCASSGGANSNQPQHFGDGTRLSIL.

The V call is TRBV7-2, the J call TRBJ1-2; 7 nucleotides match TRBD1. Germline V gene data show CDR1 as SGHTA and CDR2 as FQGNSA. This CDR3 has 14 amino acids. Losses at the gene ends were 2 bases for V and 4 bases for J; bases not matched to a gene: 4. CDR3 region: CASSLWDRSYGYTF. The CDR3 DNA reads TGTGCCAGCAGCTTATGGGACAGATCCTATGGCTACACCTTC.

This clone was recorded once. The V call is TRBV28, the J call TRBJ1-5; no clear D gene. The CDR3 extends over 15 amino acids. In germline, CDR1 is MDHEN, CDR2 SYDVKM. V lost 8 bases to trimming and J lost 5 bases, with 19 bases between them. CDR3: CASRPSGWVHQPQHF. The CDR3 nucleotides read TGTGCCAGCCGGCCCAGTGGGTGGGTTCATCAGCCCCAGCATTTT.

The chain uses TRBV19 and TRBJ2-1; 13 bases match TRBD2. J lost 10 bases, V lost 5 bases, and 8 bases had no gene match. The V gene's germline CDR1 is LNHDA and CDR2 SQIVND (reference sequence). The CDR3 is made up of 15 amino acids. Here the CDR3 DNA reads TGTGCCAGTAGTCAACTAGGACTAGCGGGAGAGGAGCAGTTCTTC. Its protein is CASSQLGLAGEEQFF.

The V and J genes are TRBV7-9 and TRBJ2-1, with TRBD2 identical over 8 bases. The CDR3 loop spans 18 amino acids. V trimming: 4 bases; J trimming: 0 bases; junction bases outside the gene matches: 11. The germline gives CDR1 SEHNR, CDR2 FQNEAQ (reference sequence). The CDR3: CASSSRSSGVSSYNEQFF. CDR3 nucleotide sequence: TGTGCCAGCAGCTCCCGGAGTAGCGGGGTGAGCTCCTACAATGAGCAGTTCTTC.

As DNA, the CDR3 is TGTGCCAGCAGTTTACTTTTTGGGGCAGGGGGTTCAGAAGCTTTCTTT. This encodes CASSLLFGAGGSEAFF. This sequence joins TRBV28 and TRBJ1-1; 7 nucleotides align to TRBD1. The ends lost 2 bases at V and 8 bases at J; junction bases unmatched: 14. The CDR3 sequence is 16 residues long. Germline-derived CDR1 and CDR2 are MDHEN and SYDVKM.

The rearrangement uses TRBV11-2 and TRBJ2-5; the D is unclear. Germline-derived CDR1 and CDR2 are SGHAT and FQNNGV. The CDR3 runs to 13 residues. Trimming took 3 bases from V and 1 from J, leaving 6 bases between them. The CDR3 DNA sequence: TGTGCCAGCAGCTTCGGCAGCCAAGAGACCCAGTACTTC. Translated: CASSFGSQETQYF.

The chain uses TRBV3-1 (or the pseudogene TRBV3-2) and TRBJ1-1; D gene unclear. V lost 6 bases and J lost 2, with 10 bases in between. Germline assignment: CDR1 LGHDT and CDR2 YNNKEL (reference sequence). CDR3 length: 13 amino acids. CDR3 sequence: CASSPGDNTEAFF. DNA of the CDR3: TGTGCCAGCAGTCCGGGAGACAACACTGAAGCTTTCTTT.

V gene TRBV5-4 combines with J gene TRBJ2-2, with 9 bases aligning to TRBD2. This CDR3 spans 16 amino acids. V trimming: 4 bases; J trimming: 6 bases; junction bases outside the gene matches: 10. Looked up from germline, CDR1 is SGHNT and CDR2 is YYREEE (reference sequence). This chain's CDR3 is CASSGSIAGEAGELFF. The CDR3 DNA reads TGTGCCAGCAGCGGGTCAATAGCGGGAGAAGCCGGGGAGCTGTTTTTT.

The chain employs TRBV5-1 and TRBJ1-6; 7 nucleotides line up with TRBD1. Per the germline V gene, CDR1 is SGHRS and CDR2 is YFSETQ. Losses at the gene ends were 4 bases for V and 10 bases for J; bases not matched to a gene: 8. This CDR3 region has 14 residues. The CDR3 DNA reads as TGCGCCAGCAGCCTGACAGGGAACGACTCACCCCTCCACTTT. It is translated as CASSLTGNDSPLHF.